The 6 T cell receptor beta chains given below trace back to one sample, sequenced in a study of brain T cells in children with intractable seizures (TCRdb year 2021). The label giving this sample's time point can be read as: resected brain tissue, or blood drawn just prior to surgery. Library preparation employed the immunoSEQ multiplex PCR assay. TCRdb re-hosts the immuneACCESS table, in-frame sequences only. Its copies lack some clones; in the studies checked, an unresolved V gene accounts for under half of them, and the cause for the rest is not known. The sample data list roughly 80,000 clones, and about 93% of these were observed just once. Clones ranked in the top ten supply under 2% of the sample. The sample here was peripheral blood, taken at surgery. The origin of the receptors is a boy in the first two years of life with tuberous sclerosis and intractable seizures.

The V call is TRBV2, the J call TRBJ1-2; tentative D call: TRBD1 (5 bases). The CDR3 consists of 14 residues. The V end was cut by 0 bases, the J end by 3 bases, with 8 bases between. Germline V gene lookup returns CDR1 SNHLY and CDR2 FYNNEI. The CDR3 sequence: CASSEAGVDYGYTF. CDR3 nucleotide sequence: TGTGCCAGCAGTGAAGCAGGGGTTGACTATGGCTACACCTTC.

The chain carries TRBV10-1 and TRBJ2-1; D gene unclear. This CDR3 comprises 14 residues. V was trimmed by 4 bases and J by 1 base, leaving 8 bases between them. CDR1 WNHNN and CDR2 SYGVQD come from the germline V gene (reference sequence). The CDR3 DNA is TGCGCCAGCAGTGCGGACGGTTCCTACAATGAGCAGTTCTTC. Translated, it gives CASSADGSYNEQFF.

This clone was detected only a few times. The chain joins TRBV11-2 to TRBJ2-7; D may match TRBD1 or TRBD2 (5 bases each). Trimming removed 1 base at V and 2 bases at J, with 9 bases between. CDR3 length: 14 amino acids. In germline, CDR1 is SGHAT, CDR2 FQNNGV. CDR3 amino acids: CASSLVEGTYEQYF. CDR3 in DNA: TGTGCCAGCAGCTTAGTCGAGGGGACCTACGAGCAGTACTTC.

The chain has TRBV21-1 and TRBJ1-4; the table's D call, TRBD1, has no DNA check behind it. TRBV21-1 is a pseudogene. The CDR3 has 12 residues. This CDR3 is CASSPRDEKLFF. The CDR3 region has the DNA TGTGCCAGCAGCCCCAGGGATGAAAAACTGTTTTTT.

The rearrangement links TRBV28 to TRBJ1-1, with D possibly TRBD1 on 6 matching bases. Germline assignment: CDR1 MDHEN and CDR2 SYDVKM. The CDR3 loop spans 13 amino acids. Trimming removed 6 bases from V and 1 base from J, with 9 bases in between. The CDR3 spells CASRLGQNTEAFF. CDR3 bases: TGTGCCAGCAGACTGGGACAGAACACTGAAGCTTTCTTT.

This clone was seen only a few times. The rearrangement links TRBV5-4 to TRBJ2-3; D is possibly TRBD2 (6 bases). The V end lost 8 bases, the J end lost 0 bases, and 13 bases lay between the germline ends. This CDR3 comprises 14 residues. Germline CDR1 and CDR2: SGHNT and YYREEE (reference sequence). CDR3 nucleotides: TGTGCCAGTATAGCGGAAACTAGCACAGATACGCAGTATTTT. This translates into CASIAETSTDTQYF.